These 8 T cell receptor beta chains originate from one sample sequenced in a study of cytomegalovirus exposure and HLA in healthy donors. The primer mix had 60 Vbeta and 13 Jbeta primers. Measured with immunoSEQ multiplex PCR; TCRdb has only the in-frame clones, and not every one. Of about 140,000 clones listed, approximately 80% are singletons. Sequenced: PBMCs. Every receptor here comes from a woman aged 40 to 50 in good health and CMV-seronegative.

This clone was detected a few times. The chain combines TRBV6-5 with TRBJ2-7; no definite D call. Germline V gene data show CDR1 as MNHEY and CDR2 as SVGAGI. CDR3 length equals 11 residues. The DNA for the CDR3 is TGTGCAACGGCTAGCTCCTACGAGCAGTACTTC. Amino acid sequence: CATASSYEQYF.

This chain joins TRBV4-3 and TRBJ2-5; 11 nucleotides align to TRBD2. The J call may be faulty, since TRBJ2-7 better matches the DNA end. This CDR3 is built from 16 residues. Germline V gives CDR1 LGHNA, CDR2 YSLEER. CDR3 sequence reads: CASSQEIAGGPLEQYF. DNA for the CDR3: TGCGCCAGCAGCCAAGAAATAGCGGGAGGGCCCCTCGAGCAGTACTTC.

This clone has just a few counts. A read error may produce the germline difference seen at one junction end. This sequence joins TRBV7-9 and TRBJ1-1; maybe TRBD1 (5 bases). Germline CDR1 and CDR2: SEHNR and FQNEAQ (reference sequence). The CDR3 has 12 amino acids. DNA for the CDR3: TGTTCCAGCAACCAGGGGAACACTGAAGCTTTCTTT. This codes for CSSNQGNTEAFF.

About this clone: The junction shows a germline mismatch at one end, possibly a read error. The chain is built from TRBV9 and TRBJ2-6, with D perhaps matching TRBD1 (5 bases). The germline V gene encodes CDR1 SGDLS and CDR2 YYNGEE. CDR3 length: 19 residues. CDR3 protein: CASSVAARTIHSGANGLTF. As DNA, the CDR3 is TGTGCCAGCAGCGTAGCGGCAAGGACGATCCACTCTGGGGCCAACGGCCTGACTTTC.

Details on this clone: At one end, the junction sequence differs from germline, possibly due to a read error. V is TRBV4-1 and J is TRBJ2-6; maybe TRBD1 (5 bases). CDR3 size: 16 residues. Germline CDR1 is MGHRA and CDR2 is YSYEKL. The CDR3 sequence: CASSQDQGAGANGLTF. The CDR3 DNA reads TGCGCCAGCAGCCAAGATCAAGGGGCTGGGGCCAACGGCCTGACTTTC.

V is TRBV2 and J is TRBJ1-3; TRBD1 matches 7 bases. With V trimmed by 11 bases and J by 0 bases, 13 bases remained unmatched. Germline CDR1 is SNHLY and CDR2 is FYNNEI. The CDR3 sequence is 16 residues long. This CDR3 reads CAGSGTEIISGNTIYF. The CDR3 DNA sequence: TGTGCCGGCTCCGGGACAGAAATTATCTCTGGAAACACCATATATTTT.

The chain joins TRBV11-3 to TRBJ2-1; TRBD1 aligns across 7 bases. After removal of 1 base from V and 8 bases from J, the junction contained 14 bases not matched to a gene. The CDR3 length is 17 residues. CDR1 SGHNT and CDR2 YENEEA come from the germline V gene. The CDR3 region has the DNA TGTGCCAGCAGCTTAGCCCTGAGGGGGCTATCTGTCGATGAGCAGTTCTTC. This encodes CASSLALRGLSVDEQFF.

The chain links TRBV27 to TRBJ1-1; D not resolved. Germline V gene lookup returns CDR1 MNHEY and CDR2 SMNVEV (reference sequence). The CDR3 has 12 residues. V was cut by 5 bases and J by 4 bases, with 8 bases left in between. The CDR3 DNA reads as TGTGCCAGCAGTGGGTGGAGCACTGAAGCTTTCTTT. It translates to CASSGWSTEAFF.